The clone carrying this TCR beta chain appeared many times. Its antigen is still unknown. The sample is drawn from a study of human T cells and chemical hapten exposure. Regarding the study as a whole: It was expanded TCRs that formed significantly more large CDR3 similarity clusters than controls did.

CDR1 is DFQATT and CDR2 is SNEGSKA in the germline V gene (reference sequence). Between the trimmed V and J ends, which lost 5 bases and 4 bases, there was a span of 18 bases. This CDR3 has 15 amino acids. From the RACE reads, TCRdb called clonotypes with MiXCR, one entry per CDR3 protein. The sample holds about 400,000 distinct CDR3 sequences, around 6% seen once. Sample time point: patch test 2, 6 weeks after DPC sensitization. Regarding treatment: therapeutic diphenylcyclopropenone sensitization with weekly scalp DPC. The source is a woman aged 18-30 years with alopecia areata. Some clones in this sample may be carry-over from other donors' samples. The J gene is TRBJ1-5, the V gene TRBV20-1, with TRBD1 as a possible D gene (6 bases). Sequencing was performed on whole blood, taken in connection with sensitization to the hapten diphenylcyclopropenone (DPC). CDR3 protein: CSAPARGEGNQPQHF. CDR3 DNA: TGCAGTGCTCCCGCCAGGGGAGAAGGAAATCAGCCCCAGCATTTT.